The T cell receptor beta chain described here comes from a study of T cells after yellow fever vaccination. General study points: Most primary-vaccination clones reappeared after the booster (96% CD4, roughly 90% CD8). Overlap between CD4 and CD8 compartments was detected for a small share of clonotypes.

Template switching with 5'RACE generated the TCR cDNA and added a universal primer site and UMIs. MiXCR, run by TCRdb on the 5' RACE reads, gives a single entry per CDR3 protein. Of 300,000 to 400,000 distinct CDR3 sequences in the sample, roughly an eighth were seen once. This clonotype turned up a few times. Antigen: not known. Losses at the gene ends were 2 bases for V and 6 bases for J; bases not matched to a gene: 3. The V gene's germline CDR1 is SGHKS and CDR2 YYEKEE (reference sequence). The CDR3 totals 14 residues. This TCR was sampled from a man younger than 30 who received the YFV17D yellow fever vaccine. V is TRBV5-5 and J is TRBJ2-4; 9 bases agree with TRBD1. Specimen: CD4+ T cells sorted from PBMCs, collected 15 days after the yellow fever booster vaccination. CDR3: CASSFYRGRNIQYF. The CDR3 nucleotides read TGTGCCAGCAGCTTCTACAGGGGGCGAAACATTCAGTACTTC.